This passage covers 26 T cell receptor beta chains from one sample sequenced in a study of blood T cell repertoires in COVID-19. TCRdb keeps only in-frame clones here, not all; method: immunoSEQ multiplex PCR. Of approximately 320,000 clones in the sample, roughly nine tenths were seen once. Sequences were obtained from PBMCs or T cells enriched from blood (not recorded which). The origin of the receptors is a man in his sixties who had recovered from COVID-19.

This chain uses TRBV10-3 with TRBJ2-2; D may be TRBD1 (5 bases). V lost 4 bases and J lost 6, with 15 bases in between. CDR3 length: 15 residues. From germline, CDR1 is ENHRY and CDR2 SYGVKD. In nucleotides, the CDR3 is TGTGCCATCAGTGGTGGGGCAGGGCTGCCCGGGGAGCTGTTTTTT. It translates to CAISGGAGLPGELFF.

V and J are TRBV3-1 (or the pseudogene TRBV3-2) and TRBJ1-1; D unclear. V lost 1 base, J lost 1 base, and 10 bases lay in between. The V gene's germline CDR1 is LGHDT and CDR2 YNNKEL (reference sequence). The CDR3 has 15 amino acids. CDR3 residues: CASSQGLAGNTEAFF. The CDR3 nucleotides are TGTGCCAGCAGCCAAGGGCTGGCAGGGAACACTGAAGCTTTCTTT.

The rearrangement joins TRBV11-3 to TRBJ2-1, with 8 bases matching TRBD2. J gave up 4 bases and V 1 base, and 12 bases lay outside the gene matches. The CDR3 length is 18 residues. Germline CDR1 is SGHNT and CDR2 is YENEEA. CDR3 region: CASSLARWGLAGYNEQFF. DNA of the CDR3: TGTGCCAGCAGCTTAGCCCGGTGGGGTCTAGCGGGTTACAATGAGCAGTTCTTC. Full variable domain (missing parts from reference TRBV11-3 and TRBJ2-1): EAGVVQSPRYKIIEKKQPVAFWCNPISGHNTLYWYLQNLGQGPELLIRYENEEAVDDSQLPKDRFSAERLKGVDSTLKIQPAELGDSAVYLCASSLARWGLAGYNEQFFGPGTRLTVL.

The table lists this clone with a few counts. V and J are TRBV27 and TRBJ2-7, with no clear D. Trimming removed 5 bases from V and 5 bases from J, with 13 bases in between. Germline assignment: CDR1 MNHEY and CDR2 SMNVEV (reference sequence). The CDR3 runs to 13 residues. The CDR3 bases are TGTGCCAGCAGTCTCACATTATTGGACGAGCAGTACTTC. Translation: CASSLTLLDEQYF.

This clone was found once. This sequence joins TRBV25-1 and TRBJ1-3; no reliable D call. The V end lost 3 bases, the J end lost 3 bases, and 9 bases lay between the germline ends. Per germline, CDR1 MGHDK and CDR2 SYGVNS. This CDR3 spans 14 amino acids. CDR3 in amino acids: CASSDTGFGNTIYF. CDR3 bases: TGTGCCAGCAGTGATACGGGGTTTGGAAACACCATATATTTT.

V and J are TRBV5-4 and TRBJ1-1; perhaps TRBD1 as D (6 bases). This CDR3 is built from 13 residues. Germline-derived CDR1 and CDR2 are SGHNT and YYREEE (reference sequence). V was trimmed by 3 bases and J by 0 bases, leaving 6 bases between them. The CDR3, as DNA: TGTGCCAGCAGCTGGGGGCTGAACACTGAAGCTTTCTTT. Translating it yields CASSWGLNTEAFF. Full variable domain (rest looked up from reference TRBV5-4 and TRBJ1-1): ETGVTQSPTHLIKTRGQQVTLRCSSQSGHNTVSWYQQALGQGPQFIFQYYREEENGRGNFPPRFSGLQFPNYSSELNVNALELDDSALYLCASSWGLNTEAFFGQGTRLTVV.

This clone was observed a handful of times. The V gene is TRBV7-2, the J gene TRBJ2-3; D ambiguous. The V gene lost 0 bases and the J gene lost 0 bases, with 10 bases spanning the gap. The CDR3 covers 16 residues. Germline-derived CDR1 and CDR2 are SGHTA and FQGNSA. The CDR3 reads CASSLAVPVSTDTQYF. The CDR3 bases are TGTGCCAGCAGCTTAGCGGTTCCAGTTAGCACAGATACGCAGTATTTT.

The CDR3 sequence: CASSSLDRLVLLYNEQFF. CDR3 sequence (DNA): TGTGCCAGCAGCTCCTTGGACAGATTGGTCCTCCTCTACAATGAGCAGTTCTTC. The chain uses TRBV7-9 and TRBJ2-1; D possibly corresponds to TRBD1 (6 bases). Germline CDR1 and CDR2: SEHNR and FQNEAQ (reference sequence). Trimming pared 4 bases from V and 3 bases from J, leaving 22 bases between. The CDR3 has 18 amino acids.

The chain employs TRBV9 and TRBJ2-2; no clear D. The CDR3 contains 15 residues. V was pared by 0 bases and J by 6 bases, with 12 bases between. The germline CDR1 and CDR2 sequences are SGDLS and YYNGEE. The CDR3 reads CASSVDAFRSGELFF. The CDR3 DNA reads as TGTGCCAGCAGCGTAGATGCCTTTCGGTCCGGGGAGCTGTTTTTT. The whole variable domain, filled in from reference TRBV9 and TRBJ2-2, reads DSGVTQTPKHLITATGQRVTLRCSPRSGDLSVYWYQQSLDQGLQFLIQYYNGEERAKGNILERFSAQQFPDLHSELNLSSLELGDSALYFCASSVDAFRSGELFFGEGSRLTVL.

The V call is TRBV10-3, the J call TRBJ2-2; 8 nucleotides align to TRBD1. The CDR3 runs to 14 residues. V shed 10 bases and J 1 base; nucleotides not matched to a gene: 5. Germline CDR1 and CDR2: ENHRY and SYGVKD. The CDR3 nucleotides are TGTGCCACCGAGACAGGGGTGAACACCGGGGAGCTGTTTTTT. Its protein is CATETGVNTGELFF.

CDR3 amino acids: CASSEGDFYGYTF. For the CDR3, the DNA is TGTGCCAGCAGCGAAGGCGACTTCTATGGCTACACCTTC. The V and J genes are TRBV7-9 and TRBJ1-2; D gene ambiguous. Germline loops: CDR1 SEHNR, CDR2 FQNEAQ (reference sequence). Trimming pared 5 bases from V and 4 bases from J, leaving 11 bases between. This CDR3 spans 13 amino acids.

CDR3 nucleotides: TGTGCCAGCAGCCCGCACAGGAAAAATAATTCACCCCTCCACTTT. It is translated as CASSPHRKNNSPLHF. The V call is TRBV9, the J call TRBJ1-6, with D possibly TRBD1 on 5 matching bases. The V and J ends lost 4 bases and 5 bases respectively, with 13 bases between them. This CDR3 region has 15 residues. The germline CDR1 and CDR2 sequences are SGDLS and YYNGEE.

The chain combines TRBV6-5 with TRBJ1-4; D is unresolved. The germline CDR1 and CDR2 sequences are MNHEY and SVGAGI. The CDR3 runs 15 residues. The V end was cut by 1 base, the J end by 7 bases, with 13 bases between. As DNA, the CDR3 is TGTGCCAGCAGTTACTTCGGACCGGGGAGTGAAAAACTGTTTTTT. Its translation: CASSYFGPGSEKLFF.

CDR3 in amino acids: CASRSGTKNTEAFF. The DNA for the CDR3 is TGTGCCAGTAGGTCCGGGACAAAAAACACTGAAGCTTTCTTT. The chain couples TRBV19 to TRBJ1-1; D may be TRBD1 (6 bases). The CDR3 totals 14 residues. Trimming shortened V by 6 bases and J by 2 bases, and 13 bases separated the two germline ends. Germline V gives CDR1 LNHDA, CDR2 SQIVND (reference sequence).

This chain's CDR3 is CSVWQGSSYEQYF. The CDR3 DNA follows: TGCAGCGTATGGCAGGGGAGCTCCTACGAGCAGTACTTC. This chain joins TRBV29-1 and TRBJ2-7; D is perhaps TRBD1 (6 bases). CDR1 is SQVTM and CDR2 is ANQGSEA in the germline V gene. V lost 6 bases to trimming and J lost 0 bases, with 12 bases between them. There are 13 residues in the CDR3.

The rearrangement joins TRBV19 to TRBJ1-2; 7 bases map to TRBD1. V lost 10 bases and J lost 4; bases outside the gene matches: 6. Germline CDR1 and CDR2: LNHDA and SQIVND (reference sequence). CDR3 size: 12 residues. CDR3 loop: CATTGLGYGYTF. CDR3 coding DNA: TGTGCCACGACAGGGTTGGGCTATGGCTACACCTTC.

The chain employs TRBV5-1 and TRBJ1-1; a possible D gene is TRBD1 (5 bases). Germline V gene lookup returns CDR1 SGHRS and CDR2 YFSETQ. The CDR3 consists of 15 residues. V was clipped by 4 bases and J by 1 base, with 14 bases between them. CDR3 sequence reads: CASSPYGGENTEAFF. DNA for the CDR3: TGCGCCAGCAGCCCCTATGGAGGGGAGAACACTGAAGCTTTCTTT.

J is TRBJ2-5 and V is TRBV6-2 or TRBV6-3; the match to TRBD2 covers 8 bases. Germline values: CDR1 MNHEY, CDR2 SVGEGT. The CDR3 has 16 amino acids. V shed 0 bases and J 1 base; nucleotides not matched to a gene: 4. The CDR3: CASSYSPGGVQETQYF. CDR3 nucleotide sequence: TGTGCCAGCAGTTACTCGCCGGGGGGGGTCCAAGAGACCCAGTACTTC.

This chain links TRBV6-4 with TRBJ1-2, with 7 nucleotides matching TRBD1. Trimming took 2 bases from V and 0 from J; bases not matched to a gene: 3. The germline V gene has CDR1 MRHNA and CDR2 SNTAGT. The CDR3 runs to 15 residues. The CDR3 region is CASSDPGTANYGYTF. CDR3 bases: TGTGCCAGCAGTGACCCTGGGACAGCTAACTATGGCTACACCTTC.

The chain has TRBV16 and TRBJ2-1; 11 positions agree with TRBD2. Trimming took 0 bases from V and 5 from J; bases not matched to a gene: 9. The CDR3 length is 18 residues. CDR1 KGHSY and CDR2 FQNENV come from the germline V gene. The CDR3 is CASSQSLLAGGQDNEQFF. CDR3 bases: TGTGCCAGCAGCCAATCGCTGTTAGCGGGAGGGCAGGACAATGAGCAGTTCTTC.

This chain uses TRBV4-3 with TRBJ2-5; TRBD1 agrees at 7 bases. Per germline, CDR1 LGHNA and CDR2 YSLEER. The CDR3 has 15 amino acids. The V and J ends lost 4 bases and 5 bases, in that order; junction bases with no gene match: 10. CDR3 DNA sequence: TGCGCCAGCAGCCGGCAAGACAGGGAAGGTGAGACCCAGTACTTC. This encodes CASSRQDREGETQYF.

The chain joins TRBV9 to TRBJ1-5, with D unclear. Trimming took off 0 bases at V and 7 bases at J, with 14 bases between the two ends. The CDR3 is made up of 15 amino acids. The germline CDR1 and CDR2 sequences are SGDLS and YYNGEE. The CDR3 reads CASSVDGVSGQPQHF. CDR3 nucleotides: TGTGCCAGCAGCGTAGACGGGGTTTCGGGGCAGCCCCAGCATTTT. Supplemented by reference TRBV9 and TRBJ1-5, the full variable domain reads DSGVTQTPKHLITATGQRVTLRCSPRSGDLSVYWYQQSLDQGLQFLIQYYNGEERAKGNILERFSAQQFPDLHSELNLSSLELGDSALYFCASSVDGVSGQPQHFGDGTRLSIL.

This chain links TRBV11-2 with TRBJ2-3, with 9 positions matching TRBD1. CDR3 length equals 14 residues. The ends lost 3 bases at V and 4 bases at J; junction bases unmatched: 2. Germline loops: CDR1 SGHAT, CDR2 FQNNGV. CDR3: CASSFTGGADTQYF. The CDR3 DNA reads as TGTGCCAGCAGCTTTACAGGGGGCGCAGATACGCAGTATTTT.

The chain recombines TRBV27 with TRBJ1-2, with D tentatively TRBD1 (5 bases). The V end was cut by 2 bases, the J end by 4 bases, with 17 bases between. The CDR3 runs to 16 residues. Germline CDR1 MNHEY, CDR2 SMNVEV (reference sequence). The CDR3 loop reads CASSLTRGGPRYGYTF. CDR3 sequence (DNA): TGTGCCAGCAGTTTAACGCGGGGGGGACCGCGCTATGGCTACACCTTC.

The rearrangement links TRBV2 to TRBJ2-2, with 10 positions matching TRBD2. The germline gives CDR1 SNHLY, CDR2 FYNNEI. Trimming removed 4 bases from V and 3 bases from J; junction bases left unmatched: 5. The CDR3 is 16 residues long. For the CDR3, the DNA is TGTGCCAGCAGTGGGGGTAGCGGGAGGTACACCGGGGAGCTGTTTTTT. Its protein product is CASSGGSGRYTGELFF.

This clone has only one observation. The chain couples TRBV4-1 to TRBJ1-2; D remains unclear. V was shortened by 1 base and J by 1 base, with 7 bases between the two germline ends. Germline CDR1 reads MGHRA; CDR2 reads YSYEKL. This CDR3 has 14 residues. The CDR3 region has the DNA TGCGCCAGCAGCCAAGGGCAGATTAACTATGGCTACACCTTC. It specifies CASSQGQINYGYTF.